This record concerns one T cell receptor (beta chain) sequence. This sample was included in a study of OX40 agonist ivuxolimab in advanced cancers. The repertoire was sequenced with immunoSEQ multiplex PCR; TCRdb's copy has only in-frame clones and lacks some. Of about 100,000 clones in the sample, 89% were seen once. The TCR comes from an adult with an advanced solid tumor such as melanoma, head and neck, liver or kidney cancer. Sequences were derived from CD4+ or CD8+ T cells sorted from blood, sampled in a trial of the OX40 agonist ivuxolimab.

This CDR3 reads CASSLMGGFRETQYF. CDR3 in DNA: TGTGCCAGCAGCTTAATGGGGGGGTTTAGAGAGACCCAGTACTTC. This chain connects TRBV7-3 to TRBJ2-5; 7 bases map to TRBD2. This CDR3 region has 15 residues. Germline V gene lookup returns CDR1 SGHTA and CDR2 FQGTGA. V lost 1 base, J lost 4 bases, and 6 bases stayed unmatched. The full variable domain, in which reference TRBV7-3 and TRBJ2-5 provide the parts outside the CDR3, is GAGVSQTPSNKVTEKGKYVELRCDPISGHTALYWYRQSLGQGPEFLIYFQGTGAADDSGLPNDRFFAVRPEGSVSTLKIQRTERGDSAVYLCASSLMGGFRETQYFGPGTRLLVL.